This T cell receptor beta chain was identified during a study of T cell responses to AZD1222 COVID-19 vaccine. Libraries were prepared by immunoSEQ multiplex PCR; TCRdb keeps only in-frame clonotypes and omits some of them. The sample includes approximately 110,000 clones, about 91% seen only once; the top ten take under 6.5%. Trimming removed 0 bases from V and 0 bases from J, with 2 bases in between. Germline CDR1 and CDR2: MNHEY and SVGAGI. The CDR3 totals 13 residues. The receptor was isolated from an adult in good health. Material: peripheral blood, obtained on day 0 of AZD1222 vaccination. This chain links TRBV6-5 with TRBJ1-1, with D uncertain. The CDR3 region is CASSYSMNTEAFF. CDR3 DNA: TGTGCCAGCAGTTACTCGATGAACACTGAAGCTTTCTTT.